Listed below are T cell receptor beta chains from one sample, sequenced in a study of T cells after yellow fever vaccination. TCRdb ran MiXCR on the 5' RACE reads and lists one entry per CDR3 protein. The sample lists around 400,000 distinct CDR3 sequences, more than 9% occurring once. The input for sequencing was PBMCs, taken on the day of the first yellow fever vaccination. Source of these receptors: a man between 18 and 29 years old who received the YFV17D yellow fever vaccine. Each CDR3 is given with its conserved first and last residue. The order of the fields is V gene, D gene, clone size, J gene, CDR3 protein, CDR3 DNA. The D gene is left open where the match is weak. Some rows have no size entry. The others give once, few or many, or a class for an expanded clone.

V gene: TRBV5-6; D gene: NA; clone size: NA; J gene: TRBJ1-2; CDR3 protein: CASSLDRSPWGYTF; CDR3 DNA: TGTGCCAGCAGCCTAGACAGGAGCCCATGGGGCTACACCTTC
V gene: TRBV4-3; D gene: NA; clone size: many; J gene: TRBJ2-1; CDR3 protein: CASSIGGYREQFF; CDR3 DNA: TGCGCCAGCAGCATTGGGGGATACCGTGAGCAGTTCTTC
V gene: TRBV13; D gene: TRBD1; clone size: NA; J gene: TRBJ2-5; CDR3 protein: CASSRTGKGTQYF; CDR3 DNA: TGTGCCAGCAGTCGGACAGGGAAAGGGACCCAGTACTTC
V gene: TRBV6-1; D gene: TRBD1; clone size: NA; J gene: TRBJ1-6; CDR3 protein: CASSRRDRRITPLHF; CDR3 DNA: TGTGCCAGCAGTCGAAGGGACAGGAGAATTACACCCCTCCACTTT
V gene: TRBV18; D gene: NA; clone size: many; J gene: TRBJ1-1; CDR3 protein: CASSPGENTEAFF; CDR3 DNA: TGTGCCAGCTCACCGGGGGAGAACACTGAAGCTTTCTTT
V gene: TRBV12-3/TRBV12-4; D gene: NA; clone size: NA; J gene: TRBJ1-5; CDR3 protein: CASSFAGGGPQHF; CDR3 DNA: TGTGCCAGCAGTTTTGCCGGGGGCGGACCCCAGCATTTT
V gene: TRBV7-2; D gene: TRBD2; clone size: many; J gene: TRBJ2-3; CDR3 protein: CASSFGLATDTQYF; CDR3 DNA: TGTGCCAGCAGCTTCGGACTAGCGACAGATACGCAGTATTTT
V gene: TRBV7-2; D gene: NA; clone size: NA; J gene: TRBJ1-2; CDR3 protein: CASTMGPASPYGYTF; CDR3 DNA: TGTGCCAGCACCATGGGACCAGCCTCACCCTATGGCTACACCTTC
V gene: TRBV4-2; D gene: NA; clone size: many; J gene: TRBJ1-5; CDR3 protein: CASSSDSSNQPQHF; CDR3 DNA: TGTGCCAGCAGCTCTGACTCTAGCAATCAGCCCCAGCATTTT
V gene: TRBV20-1; D gene: NA; clone size: few; J gene: TRBJ1-1; CDR3 protein: CSARSGSQNTEAFF; CDR3 DNA: TGCAGTGCTAGGTCGGGGTCCCAGAACACTGAAGCTTTCTTT
V gene: TRBV4-3; D gene: TRBD1; clone size: NA; J gene: TRBJ2-3; CDR3 protein: CASSQTGASTDTQYF; CDR3 DNA: TGCGCCAGCAGCCAAACAGGGGCCTCCACAGATACGCAGTATTTT
V gene: TRBV11-2; D gene: NA; clone size: NA; J gene: TRBJ2-5; CDR3 protein: CASSPRRGRKTQYF; CDR3 DNA: TGTGCCAGCAGCCCCCGTCGGGGTAGAAAGACCCAGTACTTC
V gene: TRBV7-9; D gene: TRBD1; clone size: few; J gene: TRBJ1-6; CDR3 protein: CASSRDRGLSYNSPLHF; CDR3 DNA: TGTGCCAGCAGCCGGGACAGGGGGCTCTCCTATAATTCACCCCTCCACTTT
V gene: TRBV10-2; D gene: NA; clone size: few; J gene: TRBJ2-7; CDR3 protein: CASSGGFASYEQYF; CDR3 DNA: TGCGCCAGCAGTGGTGGTTTCGCCTCCTACGAGCAGTACTTC
V gene: TRBV4-3; D gene: NA; clone size: few; J gene: TRBJ1-6; CDR3 protein: CASSQDLGDNSPLHF; CDR3 DNA: TGCGCCAGCAGCCAAGATCTGGGAGATAATTCACCCCTCCACTTT
V gene: TRBV7-2; D gene: TRBD1; clone size: few; J gene: TRBJ1-5; CDR3 protein: CASSFAIGQGGQPQHF; CDR3 DNA: TGTGCCAGCAGCTTCGCGATTGGACAGGGTGGGCAGCCCCAGCATTTT
V gene: TRBV7-2; D gene: NA; clone size: NA; J gene: TRBJ1-2; CDR3 protein: CASSPPGLRGYTF; CDR3 DNA: TGTGCCAGCAGCCCCCCGGGTCTGCGTGGCTACACCTTC
V gene: TRBV28; D gene: NA; clone size: few; J gene: TRBJ2-3; CDR3 protein: CASSSMGARRSGTDTQYF; CDR3 DNA: TGTGCCAGCAGTTCCATGGGGGCTAGAAGATCAGGTACAGATACGCAGTATTTT
V gene: TRBV20-1; D gene: NA; clone size: NA; J gene: TRBJ2-1; CDR3 protein: CSARLILRGAGDEQFF; CDR3 DNA: TGCAGTGCTAGGCTCATCCTCAGGGGGGCCGGGGATGAGCAGTTCTTC
V gene: TRBV7-2; D gene: NA; clone size: NA; J gene: TRBJ2-3; CDR3 protein: CASSPRPAPDTQYF; CDR3 DNA: TGTGCCAGCAGCCCCAGACCGGCCCCAGATACGCAGTATTTT
V gene: TRBV6-2/TRBV6-3; D gene: NA; clone size: NA; J gene: TRBJ1-6; CDR3 protein: CASRITGLANSPLHF; CDR3 DNA: TGTGCCAGCAGAATCACAGGGCTCGCTAATTCACCCCTCCACTTT
V gene: TRBV14; D gene: NA; clone size: few; J gene: TRBJ1-1; CDR3 protein: CASSLPAAGPEAFF; CDR3 DNA: TGTGCCAGCAGCCTCCCAGCTGCCGGCCCTGAAGCTTTCTTT
V gene: TRBV4-2; D gene: NA; clone size: few; J gene: TRBJ2-2; CDR3 protein: CASSPGGPDTGELFF; CDR3 DNA: TGTGCCAGCAGCCCCGGGGGGCCGGACACCGGGGAGCTGTTTTTT
V gene: TRBV14; D gene: NA; clone size: NA; J gene: TRBJ2-2; CDR3 protein: CPGEGDTGELFF; CDR3 DNA: TGTCCCGGCGAGGGGGACACCGGGGAGCTGTTTTTT
V gene: TRBV4-1; D gene: NA; clone size: NA; J gene: TRBJ2-7; CDR3 protein: CASSQAGRDTVQYF; CDR3 DNA: TGCGCCAGCAGCCAAGCGGGCAGGGATACTGTGCAGTACTTC
V gene: TRBV25-1; D gene: TRBD1; clone size: few; J gene: TRBJ2-1; CDR3 protein: CASSASGQGAYEQFF; CDR3 DNA: TGTGCCAGCAGTGCCTCGGGACAGGGGGCCTATGAGCAGTTCTTC
V gene: TRBV7-9; D gene: NA; clone size: NA; J gene: TRBJ1-2; CDR3 protein: CASSWRGSGYTF; CDR3 DNA: TGTGCCAGCAGCTGGCGTGGAAGTGGCTACACCTTC
V gene: TRBV2; D gene: NA; clone size: NA; J gene: TRBJ1-2; CDR3 protein: CASSENSHYGYTF; CDR3 DNA: TGTGCCAGCAGTGAGAACAGCCACTATGGCTACACCTTC
V gene: TRBV11-1; D gene: NA; clone size: NA; J gene: TRBJ2-7; CDR3 protein: CAIRRKLDGSSSYEQYF; CDR3 DNA: TGTGCCATCAGACGGAAGTTAGACGGGTCAAGCTCCTACGAGCAGTACTTC
V gene: TRBV19; D gene: TRBD1; clone size: few; J gene: TRBJ2-5; CDR3 protein: CASSRGQSQETQYF; CDR3 DNA: TGTGCCAGTTCCAGGGGGCAATCCCAAGAGACCCAGTACTTC
V gene: TRBV14; D gene: NA; clone size: NA; J gene: TRBJ2-1; CDR3 protein: CASSPSFGAHNEQFF; CDR3 DNA: TGTGCCAGCAGCCCCTCCTTCGGAGCGCACAATGAGCAGTTCTTC
V gene: TRBV21-1; D gene: NA; clone size: NA; J gene: TRBJ2-6; CDR3 protein: CASSSQGPPGSGANVLTF; CDR3 DNA: TGTGCCAGCAGCTCACAGGGTCCCCCCGGCTCTGGGGCCAACGTCCTGACTTTC
V gene: TRBV20-1; D gene: NA; clone size: few; J gene: TRBJ1-2; CDR3 protein: CSGEGGGGYTF; CDR3 DNA: TGCAGTGGAGAAGGGGGGGGCGGCTACACCTTC
V gene: TRBV5-4; D gene: NA; clone size: few; J gene: TRBJ2-5; CDR3 protein: CASRPGAEGETQYF; CDR3 DNA: TGTGCCAGCAGGCCCGGGGCCGAGGGAGAGACCCAGTACTTC
V gene: TRBV20-1; D gene: NA; clone size: few; J gene: TRBJ2-1; CDR3 protein: CSARDPRGSYNEQFF; CDR3 DNA: TGCAGTGCTAGAGATCCCCGGGGTTCCTACAATGAGCAGTTCTTC
V gene: TRBV6-2/TRBV6-3; D gene: NA; clone size: NA; J gene: TRBJ2-3; CDR3 protein: CASSYGYTQYF; CDR3 DNA: TGTGCCAGCAGTTACGGTTATACGCAGTATTTT
V gene: TRBV30; D gene: TRBD1; clone size: few; J gene: TRBJ1-5; CDR3 protein: CACGQGSVGQPQHF; CDR3 DNA: TGTGCCTGCGGACAGGGGTCCGTCGGGCAGCCCCAGCATTTT
V gene: TRBV11-2; D gene: NA; clone size: few; J gene: TRBJ1-5; CDR3 protein: CASSLVEDQPQHF; CDR3 DNA: TGTGCCAGCAGCTTAGTCGAGGATCAGCCCCAGCATTTT
V gene: TRBV12-3/TRBV12-4; D gene: NA; clone size: NA; J gene: TRBJ1-1; CDR3 protein: CASIRGITEAFF; CDR3 DNA: TGTGCCAGCATCCGGGGGATCACTGAAGCTTTCTTT
V gene: TRBV6-2/TRBV6-3; D gene: NA; clone size: NA; J gene: TRBJ1-1; CDR3 protein: CASSYGRAEAFF; CDR3 DNA: TGTGCCAGCAGTTACGGTAGAGCAGAAGCTTTCTTT
V gene: TRBV29-1; D gene: TRBD2; clone size: NA; J gene: TRBJ2-3; CDR3 protein: CSVQRGGRTDTQYF; CDR3 DNA: TGCAGCGTTCAGCGGGGGGGCCGGACAGATACGCAGTATTTT
V gene: TRBV5-1; D gene: TRBD2; clone size: NA; J gene: TRBJ2-1; CDR3 protein: CASSSIRPGLAGGRGEQFF; CDR3 DNA: TGCGCCAGCAGCTCGATTCGTCCGGGACTAGCGGGGGGGCGGGGTGAGCAGTTCTTC
V gene: TRBV7-2; D gene: NA; clone size: NA; J gene: TRBJ2-5; CDR3 protein: CASSLAYRVVETQYF; CDR3 DNA: TGTGCCAGCAGCTTAGCCTACAGGGTGGTGGAGACCCAGTACTTC
V gene: TRBV2; D gene: NA; clone size: NA; J gene: TRBJ1-2; CDR3 protein: CASRKVLYGYTF; CDR3 DNA: TGTGCCAGCAGAAAGGTTCTATATGGCTACACCTTC
V gene: TRBV11-2; D gene: NA; clone size: few; J gene: TRBJ2-3; CDR3 protein: CASAGPGFTDTQYF; CDR3 DNA: TGTGCCAGCGCGGGCCCTGGGTTCACAGATACGCAGTATTTT
V gene: TRBV7-2; D gene: TRBD2; clone size: once; J gene: TRBJ2-3; CDR3 protein: CASSYSSGGSDTQYF; CDR3 DNA: TGTGCCAGCAGCTACTCTAGCGGGGGGTCAGATACGCAGTATTTT
V gene: TRBV4-2; D gene: NA; clone size: NA; J gene: TRBJ2-7; CDR3 protein: CASSQLGGGLYEQYF; CDR3 DNA: TGTGCCAGCAGCCAACTGGGGGGGGGCCTATACGAGCAGTACTTC
V gene: TRBV7-9; D gene: NA; clone size: NA; J gene: TRBJ1-2; CDR3 protein: CASSPSLRQASSYTF; CDR3 DNA: TGTGCCAGCAGCCCTTCCCTCCGACAGGCCTCGAGCTACACCTTC
V gene: TRBV9; D gene: TRBD2; clone size: NA; J gene: TRBJ2-3; CDR3 protein: CASSVEGTSGADTQYF; CDR3 DNA: TGTGCCAGCAGCGTAGAAGGGACTAGCGGCGCAGATACGCAGTATTTT
V gene: TRBV5-1; D gene: TRBD1; clone size: few; J gene: TRBJ1-2; CDR3 protein: CASSPTTGFGYGYTF; CDR3 DNA: TGCGCCAGCAGCCCAACGACAGGGTTCGGCTATGGCTACACCTTC
V gene: TRBV27; D gene: NA; clone size: NA; J gene: TRBJ1-5; CDR3 protein: CASSLNGGEGNQPQHF; CDR3 DNA: TGTGCCAGCAGTTTAAACGGAGGGGAGGGCAATCAGCCCCAGCATTTT